This T cell receptor beta chain derives from a study of sequential checkpoint blockade in melanoma. Study background: TCRbeta immunosequencing was performed on DNA from 90 to 100 pretreatment melanoma tumor samples. After nivolumab or ipilimumab alone, some 22 patients had week-13 rebiopsies. General study results and limits: For nivolumab-first patients, baseline tumor clonality was associated with response. Patients with week-13 increases in T-cell fraction and clonality benefited about 30 times more often.

Clones were sequenced by immunoSEQ multiplex PCR, and TCRdb holds only the in-frame ones, with some missing. The sample records some 40,000 clones, roughly 32% being singletons. Specified treatment: randomized to nivolumab then ipilimumab (arm A) or the reverse (arm B). Trimming removed 1 base from V and 7 bases from J, with 15 bases in between. The CDR3 has 15 residues. The V gene's germline CDR1 is SGHRS and CDR2 YFSETQ. Points on this clone: As yet, its antigen is unknown.

The source was tumor tissue (inferred from file names), collected from a patient given nivolumab and ipilimumab in sequence. This clonotype was obtained from a human donor with melanoma. The chain uses TRBV5-1 and TRBJ2-1; the D gene is possibly TRBD2 (6 bases). The CDR3 bases are TGCGCCAGCAGCTTGCCCTCTCCCCTAGCGAATGAGCAGTTCTTC. Translated: CASSLPSPLANEQFF. The whole variable domain, remainder taken from reference TRBV5-1 and TRBJ2-1, is KAGVTQTPRYLIKTRGQQVTLSCSPISGHRSVSWYQQTPGQGLQFLFEYFSETQRNKGNFPGRFSGRQFSNSRSEMNVSTLELGDSALYLCASSLPSPLANEQFFGPGTRLTVL.